Given below is one TCR beta chain in context. The CDR3 loop spans 13 amino acids. The germline V gene encodes CDR1 GTSNPN and CDR2 SVGIG (reference sequence). The V and J ends lost 5 bases and 3 bases respectively, with 8 bases between them. Clones were read by immunoSEQ multiplex PCR, and TCRdb kept only the in-frame ones, dropping some. Seen here are about 220,000 clones, roughly 90% observed once, and the top ten hold around 10%. Treatment in this sample: 19 received Ad26.COV2.S at low or high dose, single or two shots; a few received placebo; per-sample allocation not given. Day 63 after the first vaccine or placebo injection was the time point for sampling. These data originate in a study of Ad26.COV2.S vaccination and SARS-CoV-2 variants.

This TCR came from a person aged 18-60 years who received the Ad26.COV2.S COVID-19 vaccine or a placebo. The chain uses TRBV30 and TRBJ1-6, with a possible D match to TRBD1 (5 bases). This specimen was peripheral blood, taken in a trial of Ad26.COV2.S vaccine versus placebo. The CDR3 region is CAWEQGYNSPLHF. The CDR3 DNA follows: TGTGCCTGGGAGCAGGGCTATAATTCACCCCTCCACTTT.